The TCR beta chain under discussion was sequenced for a study of blood T cell repertoires in COVID-19. On the study more broadly: Acute and convalescent COVID-19 specimens originated in the United States, Italy and Spain. T cells, B-cell-depleted T cells, or PBMCs provided the cDNA or gDNA that served as material.

In the study's own analysis: From reference gene primer amplification, estimates of nucleated cell counts were derived. The repertoire was sequenced with immunoSEQ multiplex PCR; TCRdb's copy has only in-frame clones and lacks some. V and J calls and clone size follow that table, whereas D and trimming were derived from the DNA. The sample consists of 140,000 or so clones, approximately 83% of them appearing once. This TCR was recovered from a human donor in a cohort sampled during active COVID-19. Sequences were obtained from peripheral blood.

This CDR3 is CASSQLGTGNIGDNSPLHF. CDR3 nucleotide sequence: TGCGCCAGCAGCCAATTGGGTACCGGTAACATCGGGGATAATTCACCCCTCCACTTT. The chain combines TRBV4-1 with TRBJ1-6; D uncertain. Trimming stripped 2 bases from V and 5 bases from J, with 22 bases between. Germline assignment: CDR1 MGHRA and CDR2 YSYEKL. The CDR3 is made up of 19 amino acids.